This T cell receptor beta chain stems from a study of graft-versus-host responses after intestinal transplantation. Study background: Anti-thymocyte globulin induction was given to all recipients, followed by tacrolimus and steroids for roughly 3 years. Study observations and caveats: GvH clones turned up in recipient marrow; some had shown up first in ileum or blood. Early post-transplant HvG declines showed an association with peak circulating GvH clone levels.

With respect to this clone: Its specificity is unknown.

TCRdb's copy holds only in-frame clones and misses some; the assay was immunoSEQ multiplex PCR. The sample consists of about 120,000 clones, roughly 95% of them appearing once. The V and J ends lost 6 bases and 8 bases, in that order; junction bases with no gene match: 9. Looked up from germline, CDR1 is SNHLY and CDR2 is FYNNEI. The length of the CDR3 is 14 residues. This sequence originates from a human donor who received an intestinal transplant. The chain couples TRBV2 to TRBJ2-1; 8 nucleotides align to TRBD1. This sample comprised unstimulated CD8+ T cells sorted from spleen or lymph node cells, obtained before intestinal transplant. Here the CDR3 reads CASRAGQGLDEQFF. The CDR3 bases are TGTGCCAGCAGGGCAGGACAGGGTCTGGATGAGCAGTTCTTC.